These 29 T cell receptor beta chains originate from one sample sequenced in a study of T cell repertoires in cytomegalovirus infection. Their antigens remain unidentified. TCRdb independently ran MiXCR on the reads; one entry per CDR3 protein. This table holds fewer than 900,000 distinct CDR3 sequences, roughly 28% found once. The sequencing here drew on cultured CD8+ T cells from PBMCs, taken from culture after CMV antigen stimulation. Every receptor here comes from a human donor in good health (CMV status not recorded). Some clones in this sample may be carry-over from other donors' samples.

The chain has TRBV4-3 and TRBJ2-2; D not resolved. The CDR3 runs to 19 residues. Germline values: CDR1 LGHNA, CDR2 YSLEER. V lost 1 base to trimming and J lost 4 bases, with 22 bases between them. CDR3 amino acids: CASSQGEMGGSVGTGELFF. The DNA of the CDR3 is TGCGCCAGCAGCCAAGGAGAAATGGGCGGTAGTGTAGGCACCGGGGAGCTGTTTTTT.

This clonotype was picked up a small number of times. This chain uses TRBV5-4 with TRBJ2-2; 7 bases match TRBD1. The V segment lost 0 bases and the J segment 2 bases; nucleotides outside the gene matches: 7. CDR1 and CDR2 (germline): SGHNT, YYREEE (reference sequence). The CDR3 loop spans 17 amino acids. The CDR3 loop is CASSLEFGTANTGELFF. DNA for the CDR3: TGTGCCAGCAGCTTGGAATTCGGGACAGCCAACACCGGGGAGCTGTTTTTT. Variable domain in full (rest from reference TRBV5-4 and TRBJ2-2): ETGVTQSPTHLIKTRGQQVTLRCSSQSGHNTVSWYQQALGQGPQFIFQYYREEENGRGNFPPRFSGLQFPNYSSELNVNALELDDSALYLCASSLEFGTANTGELFFGEGSRLTVL.

This chain joins TRBV18 and TRBJ2-7; a weak D match, TRBD1 (5 bases). Germline V lookup: CDR1 KGHSH, CDR2 LQKENI. V dropped 4 bases and J dropped 5 bases, with 15 bases sitting between them. The CDR3 runs 14 residues. As DNA, the CDR3 is TGTGCCAGCTCACTAAGGGGCTCTAACGACGAGCAGTACTTC. It specifies CASSLRGSNDEQYF.

J is TRBJ2-1 and V is TRBV28, with 7 positions matching TRBD1. Germline-derived CDR1 and CDR2 are MDHEN and SYDVKM. The CDR3 extends over 15 amino acids. The ends lost 5 bases at V and 4 bases at J; junction bases unmatched: 8. CDR3 protein: CASSPRTGAYNEQFF. CDR3 nucleotide sequence: TGTGCCAGCAGTCCGAGGACAGGAGCGTACAATGAGCAGTTCTTC.

This clonotype was counted many times. The chain joins TRBV12-3 or TRBV12-4 to TRBJ1-2, with a possible D match to TRBD1 (5 bases). V gave up 7 bases and J gave up 6 bases, with 15 bases separating them. The CDR3 contains 13 residues. CDR3 DNA: TGTGCCAGCATTGGGGGGAAGTCGGATGGCTACACCTTC. This sequence encodes CASIGGKSDGYTF.

This clonotype was seen more than once but under ten times. The genes are TRBV5-5 and TRBJ2-3; 12 bases are shared with TRBD2. In germline, CDR1 is SGHKS, CDR2 YYEKEE (reference sequence). The CDR3 is made up of 16 amino acids. The trim removed 4 bases at V and 2 bases at J, leaving 5 bases unmatched. The CDR3 loop reads CASSPWTSGDTDTQYF. As DNA, the CDR3 is TGTGCCAGCAGCCCCTGGACTAGCGGGGACACAGATACGCAGTATTTT.

The rearrangement joins TRBV12-3 or TRBV12-4 to TRBJ1-5; a weak D match, TRBD1 (5 bases). The V end was cut by 7 bases, the J end by 3 bases, with 13 bases between. The CDR3 length is 14 residues. Written as DNA, the CDR3 is TGTGCCAGCACCTTGGGGCCCTACAATCAGCCCCAGCATTTT. Amino acid sequence: CASTLGPYNQPQHF.

The chain uses TRBV7-8 and TRBJ2-2; no definite D call. CDR3 length: 13 residues. Germline lookup yields CDR1 SGHVS and CDR2 FQNEAQ. Trimming took 8 bases from V and 3 from J, leaving 10 bases between them. CDR3 protein: CASAPAHTGELFF. In DNA, the CDR3 is TGTGCCAGCGCCCCAGCCCACACCGGGGAGCTGTTTTTT.

This clonotype was recorded many times. V and J are TRBV12-3 or TRBV12-4 and TRBJ2-2; no clear D gene. The V gene lost 6 bases and the J gene lost 7 bases, with 3 bases spanning the gap. CDR3 length: 10 amino acids. CDR3 DNA: TGTGCCAGCAGCCGCGGGGAGCTGTTTTTT. It translates to CASSRGELFF.

This chain links TRBV6-2 or TRBV6-3 with TRBJ1-6; no clear D gene. From germline, CDR1 is MNHEY and CDR2 SVGEGT. Deletions cut 2 bases from V and 4 bases from J, with 6 bases between. The CDR3 extends over 14 amino acids. CDR3 bases: TGTGCCAGCAGTTACGTGAATTATAATTCACCCCTCCACTTT. Amino acids: CASSYVNYNSPLHF.

The chain uses TRBV6-1 and TRBJ2-5; D is ambiguous. Germline V gene data show CDR1 as MNHNS and CDR2 as SASEGT. Trimming cost V 1 base and J 1 base, with 7 bases left between them. The CDR3 runs to 14 residues. The CDR3 loop reads CASSEGAFQETQYF. As DNA, the CDR3 is TGTGCCAGCAGTGAAGGGGCGTTCCAAGAGACCCAGTACTTC.

The chain recombines TRBV12-5 with TRBJ2-5; TRBD2 matches 11 bases. Germline CDR1 and CDR2: LGHNT and FRNRAP. J lost 7 bases, V lost 3 bases, and 7 bases had no gene match. This CDR3 comprises 15 residues. The CDR3 DNA is TGTGCTAGTGGTTTCATAGCGGGGGGGCAGGTGACCCAGTACTTC. Translation: CASGFIAGGQVTQYF.

The chain couples TRBV18 to TRBJ2-7; 7 bases match TRBD1. The CDR3 length is 14 residues. V gave up 3 bases and J gave up 3 bases; unmatched junction bases: 5. Germline CDR1 KGHSH, CDR2 LQKENI. The CDR3: CASSPGQRVYEQYF. The CDR3 region has the DNA TGTGCCAGCTCACCGGGACAGCGAGTCTACGAGCAGTACTTC.

The V and J genes are TRBV5-1 and TRBJ2-7; TRBD2 matches at 9 bases. The CDR3 contains 15 residues. V trimming: 0 bases; J trimming: 4 bases; junction bases outside the gene matches: 5. Germline V gene data show CDR1 as SGHRS and CDR2 as YFSETQ. The CDR3 is CASSLDAGGGYEQYV. CDR3 bases: TGCGCCAGCAGCTTGGATGCGGGGGGGGGATACGAGCAGTACGTC.

The chain has TRBV7-6 and TRBJ1-2; D is perhaps TRBD1 (5 bases). The CDR3 contains 11 residues. Germline CDR1 and CDR2: SGHVS and FNYEAQ. The germline V and J ends were trimmed by 5 bases and 8 bases, with 9 bases remaining between them. The CDR3 reads CASSGHYGYTF. In DNA form, the CDR3 reads TGTGCCAGCAGCGGACATTACGGCTACACCTTC.

There are a few counts of this clonotype. The V gene is TRBV12-3 or TRBV12-4, the J gene TRBJ1-1; unclear D gene. V was shortened by 3 bases and J by 4 bases, with 9 bases between the two germline ends. The CDR3 runs to 13 residues. The chain's CDR3 is CASSFVVSTEAFF. CDR3 sequence (DNA): TGTGCCAGCAGTTTTGTGGTGTCCACTGAAGCTTTCTTT.

The CDR3 DNA sequence: TGTGCCAGCAGTTACCTAGGGGCCTGGGCCACAGATACGCAGTATTTT. Its protein product is CASSYLGAWATDTQYF. The chain employs TRBV27 and TRBJ2-3; a possible D gene is TRBD1 (5 bases). Germline CDR1 reads MNHEY; CDR2 reads SMNVEV (reference sequence). The V end lost 4 bases, the J end lost 2 bases, and 16 bases lay between the germline ends. This CDR3 comprises 16 residues.

This clonotype was detected a few times. The genes are TRBV7-8 and TRBJ2-5, with TRBD1 identical over 8 bases. The CDR3 covers 13 residues. Germline V lookup: CDR1 SGHVS, CDR2 FQNEAQ. The trim removed 8 bases at V and 6 bases at J, leaving 8 bases unmatched. CDR3 DNA sequence: TGTGCCAGCGCGACAGGGGTGGAAAAGACCCAGTACTTC. This codes for CASATGVEKTQYF.

This clonotype showed up just a few times. V is TRBV12-3 or TRBV12-4 and J is TRBJ1-5; no reliable D call. V was trimmed by 6 bases and J by 4 bases, leaving 7 bases between them. CDR3 size: 12 residues. CDR3 sequence: CASRKSNQPQHF. The CDR3 region has the DNA TGTGCCAGCAGGAAATCGAATCAGCCCCAGCATTTT.

This clonotype was detected only a few times. The chain couples TRBV7-6 to TRBJ1-5; 9 positions agree with TRBD1. The CDR3 sequence is 16 residues long. V trimming: 5 bases; J trimming: 3 bases; junction bases outside the gene matches: 8. Germline lookup yields CDR1 SGHVS and CDR2 FNYEAQ. DNA for the CDR3: TGTGCCAGCAGCGAGACCGGGACAGGGTACAATCAGCCCCAGCATTTT. Residues: CASSETGTGYNQPQHF.

This clonotype was seen a handful of times. The gene calls are TRBV7-9 and TRBJ1-2, with D unresolved. Germline V gives CDR1 SEHNR, CDR2 FQNEAQ (reference sequence). V lost 5 bases, J lost 2 bases, and 12 bases lay in between. The CDR3 sequence is 14 residues long. The CDR3, as DNA: TGTGCCAGCAGCCCCAAGAGTGGAAACTATGGCTACACCTTC. Translated, it gives CASSPKSGNYGYTF.

The CDR3 nucleotides are TGTGCCAGCAGCTTTGGATCCAGGCAGGAGACCCAGTACTTC. Translated, it gives CASSFGSRQETQYF. The chain employs TRBV5-5 and TRBJ2-5, with no clear D. The germline V and J ends were trimmed by 2 bases and 5 bases, with 13 bases remaining between them. From germline, CDR1 is SGHKS and CDR2 YYEKEE (reference sequence). The CDR3 contains 14 residues.

This clonotype was observed a few times. This rearrangement joins TRBV7-2 to TRBJ2-3, with TRBD2 identical over 12 bases. Germline V gene data show CDR1 as SGHTA and CDR2 as FQGNSA. The CDR3 contains 18 residues. V lost 5 bases to trimming and J lost 1 base; unmatched junction nucleotides: 10. This CDR3 reads CASSPHWTSGVGTDTQYF. The CDR3 DNA reads TGTGCCAGCAGCCCTCACTGGACTAGCGGGGTAGGCACAGATACGCAGTATTTT.

This clonotype was recorded many times. The chain couples TRBV12-3 or TRBV12-4 to TRBJ1-5; D possibly corresponds to TRBD1 (6 bases). V was clipped by 7 bases and J by 1 base, with 11 bases between them. The CDR3 runs to 14 residues. CDR3 nucleotides: TGTGCCAGCAAACCGGGACACAGCAATCAGCCCCAGCATTTT. This codes for CASKPGHSNQPQHF.

V is TRBV27 and J is TRBJ2-1; D uncertain. Trimming shortened V by 4 bases and J by 10 bases, and 17 bases separated the two germline ends. Germline CDR1 and CDR2: MNHEY and SMNVEV (reference sequence). CDR3 length: 14 amino acids. The DNA for the CDR3 is TGTGCCAGCAGTTCCCGTGGGCCACATTTGGAGCAGTTCTTC. This encodes CASSSRGPHLEQFF.

The V gene is TRBV18, the J gene TRBJ2-7; perhaps D is TRBD1 or TRBD2 (5 bases each). With 3 bases removed from V and 4 bases from J, the gap between germline ends came to 13 bases. Germline CDR1 is KGHSH and CDR2 is LQKENI. CDR3 size: 14 residues. The CDR3 reads CASSPYYGGYEQYV. CDR3 sequence (DNA): TGTGCCAGCTCACCTTATTATGGGGGATACGAGCAGTACGTC.

This clonotype was picked up a small number of times. This chain links TRBV29-1 with TRBJ2-1, with 9 bases lining up with TRBD1. V gave up 6 bases and J gave up 7 bases; unmatched junction bases: 10. CDR1 SQVTM and CDR2 ANQGSEA come from the germline V gene. The CDR3 runs 14 residues. The CDR3 loop is CSVEGTGKGNEQFF. The CDR3 region has the DNA TGCAGCGTGGAGGGGACAGGGAAGGGAAATGAGCAGTTCTTC.

The sample holds a few counts of this clonotype. This chain joins TRBV11-3 and TRBJ1-1, with no clear D. The CDR3 covers 14 residues. Trimming cost V 5 bases and J 1 base, with 11 bases left between them. Germline CDR1 SGHNT, CDR2 YENEEA. The CDR3 DNA reads as TGTGCCAGCAGCCCCTACGGAGGGAACACTGAAGCTTTCTTT. This encodes CASSPYGGNTEAFF. The variable domain in full, with the rest retrieved from reference TRBV11-3 and TRBJ1-1, is EAGVVQSPRYKIIEKKQPVAFWCNPISGHNTLYWYLQNLGQGPELLIRYENEEAVDDSQLPKDRFSAERLKGVDSTLKIQPAELGDSAVYLCASSPYGGNTEAFFGQGTRLTVV.

This chain joins TRBV3-1 and TRBJ2-7, with 9 bases aligning to TRBD1. Germline V gene lookup returns CDR1 LGHDT and CDR2 YNNKEL (reference sequence). Trimming removed 2 bases from V and 3 bases from J; junction bases left unmatched: 5. CDR3 size: 15 residues. The CDR3 sequence: CASSQPGTGIYEQYF. Here the CDR3 DNA reads TGTGCCAGCAGCCAACCTGGGACAGGGATCTACGAGCAGTACTTC.